These 26 T cell receptor beta chains were all obtained from the same sample, sequenced in a study of T cells after yellow fever vaccination. TCRdb ran MiXCR on the 5' RACE reads and lists one entry per CDR3 protein. The repertoire holds tens of thousands of distinct CDR3 sequences, with more than 6.5% as singletons. The starting material was PBMCs, either bulk or a sorted T-cell subset (CD4+, CD8+, memory, or dextramer-sorted; not recorded which), obtained on the day of the first yellow fever vaccination. The receptors shown here come from a young man who received the YFV17D yellow fever vaccine.

This clonotype was seen at least ten times. The chain links TRBV18 to TRBJ1-6, with D tentatively TRBD1 (5 bases). Trimming stripped 3 bases from V and 8 bases from J, with 14 bases between. CDR1 and CDR2 from the germline V gene are KGHSH and LQKENI. The CDR3 covers 15 residues. CDR3 protein: CASSPTTGQDSPLHF. The CDR3 nucleotides read TGTGCCAGCTCACCTACCACGGGGCAGGATTCACCCCTCCACTTT.

This clonotype occurred a few times. The chain has TRBV7-9 and TRBJ1-6; TRBD1 matches 9 bases. CDR3 size: 15 residues. Looked up from germline, CDR1 is SEHNR and CDR2 is FQNEAQ (reference sequence). V trimming: 10 bases; J trimming: 4 bases; junction bases outside the gene matches: 8. CDR3 coding DNA: TGTGCCATCGGATCCGGGACAGGGTATAATTCACCCCTCCACTTT. It translates to CAIGSGTGYNSPLHF.

This clonotype was seen more than once but under ten times. The chain links TRBV25-1 to TRBJ2-1; 15 bases line up with TRBD2. Germline V CDR1 and CDR2: MGHDK, SYGVNS. Losses at the gene ends were 8 bases for V and 1 base for J; bases not matched to a gene: 9. This CDR3 contains 18 residues. The CDR3, as DNA: TGTGCCAGCGCTGCGGGACTAGCGGGGGGAAATTCCTACAATGAGCAGTTCTTC. Its translation is CASAAGLAGGNSYNEQFF.

This clonotype is deemed medium-sized (0.01 to 0.1%). This chain links TRBV7-8 with TRBJ2-7, with D hard to call. Germline V lookup: CDR1 SGHVS, CDR2 FQNEAQ. There are 16 residues in the CDR3. The V gene lost 0 bases and the J gene lost 3 bases, with 15 bases spanning the gap. The CDR3 is CASSLALDPSGYEQYF. For the CDR3, the DNA is TGTGCCAGCAGCTTAGCGCTCGACCCCTCGGGCTACGAGCAGTACTTC.

This clonotype was seen ten or more times. This chain joins TRBV9 and TRBJ2-5; 8 bases fit TRBD1. Per the germline V gene, CDR1 is SGDLS and CDR2 is YYNGEE. The CDR3 is 14 amino acids. With V trimmed by 4 bases and J by 5 bases, 7 bases remained unmatched. CDR3 amino acids: CASSKGNRGETQYF. CDR3 bases: TGTGCCAGCAGCAAGGGGAACAGGGGGGAGACCCAGTACTTC.

This clonotype showed up many times. J is TRBJ2-7 and V is TRBV7-2; no clear D. The V end lost 3 bases, the J end lost 1 base, and 10 bases lay between the germline ends. The CDR3 is 14 residues long. CDR1 and CDR2 from the germline V gene are SGHTA and FQGNSA. The CDR3: CASSFGGPSYEQYF. The CDR3 DNA reads as TGTGCCAGCAGCTTCGGTGGGCCTTCCTACGAGCAGTACTTC.

In this sample, this clonotype turned up many times. The chain is built from TRBV7-2 and TRBJ2-1; TRBD2 matches 8 bases. CDR1 and CDR2 from the germline V gene are SGHTA and FQGNSA. CDR3 length equals 15 residues. Unmatched junction bases numbered 8, after V lost 3 bases and J lost 7 bases. CDR3: CASSFPRGAVNEQFF. The CDR3, as DNA: TGTGCCAGCAGCTTTCCGCGGGGGGCCGTGAATGAGCAGTTCTTC.

This rearrangement joins TRBV6-2 or TRBV6-3 to TRBJ2-2; D not resolved. The CDR3 length is 15 residues. Looked up from germline, CDR1 is MNHEY and CDR2 is SVGEGT. Trimming pared 0 bases from V and 3 bases from J, leaving 8 bases between. The CDR3 bases are TGTGCCAGCAGTTACTCGAAAAGGGACACCGGGGAGCTGTTTTTT. This gives the protein CASSYSKRDTGELFF.

In its sample, this clonotype was seen many times. CDR3 protein: CASSLAAGGGAVDEQFF. The CDR3 bases are TGCGCCAGCAGCTTGGCGGCGGGCGGGGGGGCCGTCGATGAGCAGTTCTTC. The chain uses TRBV5-1 and TRBJ2-1; 9 nucleotides match TRBD2. Germline CDR1 SGHRS, CDR2 YFSETQ. V lost 0 bases to trimming and J lost 8 bases; unmatched junction nucleotides: 12. This CDR3 is built from 17 residues.

This clonotype was counted many times. The rearrangement links TRBV4-1 to TRBJ2-1; D call uncertain. CDR1 is MGHRA and CDR2 is YSYEKL in the germline V gene. The CDR3 has 13 residues. Trimming took 4 bases from V and 3 from J, leaving 7 bases between them. For the CDR3, the DNA is TGCGCCAGCAGCCCATGGGTCTACAATGAGCAGTTCTTC. Protein sequence: CASSPWVYNEQFF.

Concerning this clonotype itself: A much more abundant neighbour one base away suggests this may be a read error. This sequence joins TRBV5-1 and TRBJ1-4; D is unclear. The CDR3 consists of 16 residues. Germline CDR1 and CDR2: SGHRS and YFSETQ. For the CDR3, the DNA is TGCGCCAGCAGCTTGGGGGCGACGACGAGCAATGAAAGACTGTTTTTT. This gives the protein CASSLGATTSNERLFF.

This chain connects TRBV5-5 to TRBJ2-5, with D unresolved. Germline loops: CDR1 SGHKS, CDR2 YYEKEE (reference sequence). There are 14 residues in the CDR3. V shed 2 bases and J shed 1 base, with 9 bases lying between them. Here the CDR3 reads CASSFRGSQETQYF. For the CDR3, the DNA is TGTGCCAGCAGCTTTCGTGGGTCCCAAGAGACCCAGTACTTC.

As concerns this clonotype: The junction differs from germline at one of its ends, possibly a read error. V is TRBV28 and J is TRBJ1-6; TRBD1 matches at 8 bases. From germline, CDR1 is MDHEN and CDR2 SYDVKM. The CDR3 spans 18 residues. CDR3 in DNA: TGTGCCCGCAGCCCCTACGACAGGGGCTACTCCTATAATTCACCCCTCCACTTT. Amino acid sequence: CARSPYDRGYSYNSPLHF.

This clonotype has a count of ten or more. This chain links TRBV12-3 or TRBV12-4 with TRBJ2-5; TRBD2 agrees at 15 bases. The CDR3 is 17 residues long. V was pared by 5 bases and J by 4 bases, with 8 bases of the junction left unmatched. The CDR3 nucleotides are TGTGCCAGCAGTCCCGGGACTAGCGGGGGGTCGAGAGAGACCCAGTACTTC. This encodes CASSPGTSGGSRETQYF.

V gene TRBV20-1 combines with J gene TRBJ2-3; no definite D call. The CDR3 consists of 14 residues. Germline V gives CDR1 DFQATT, CDR2 SNEGSKA (reference sequence). The germline V and J ends were trimmed by 0 bases and 1 base, with 8 bases remaining between them. CDR3 sequence reads: CSARDNHGTDTQYF. The CDR3 region has the DNA TGCAGTGCTAGAGATAATCACGGCACAGATACGCAGTATTTT.

V usage is TRBV6-2 or TRBV6-3 and J usage is TRBJ2-3, with 10 bases that match TRBD2. This CDR3 contains 15 residues. V was clipped by 5 bases and J by 6 bases; unmatched bases: 8. The germline V gene encodes CDR1 MNHEY and CDR2 SVGEGT. CDR3 region: CASSRQRGGQDTQYF. The DNA of the CDR3 is TGTGCCAGCAGTCGACAGCGGGGGGGCCAGGATACGCAGTATTTT.

The chain has TRBV5-4 and TRBJ1-4; weak D call: TRBD1 (5 bases). V was trimmed by 0 bases and J by 7 bases, leaving 19 bases between them. The CDR3 loop spans 17 amino acids. The V gene's germline CDR1 is SGHNT and CDR2 YYREEE (reference sequence). The CDR3 region has the DNA TGTGCCAGCAGCTTGGCTTACGGGGGGAGGAACGCTGAAAAACTGTTTTTT. This sequence encodes CASSLAYGGRNAEKLFF.

J is TRBJ2-7 and V is TRBV6-2 or TRBV6-3, with D possibly TRBD1 on 5 matching bases. The CDR3 is 12 residues long. Germline V gene data show CDR1 as MNHEY and CDR2 as SVGEGT. V lost 5 bases and J 1 base, leaving 6 bases between the germline ends. The CDR3 sequence is CASSDRSYEQYF. The CDR3, as DNA: TGTGCCAGCAGTGACAGATCCTACGAGCAGTACTTC.

This clonotype was found many times. The chain uses TRBV20-1 and TRBJ1-4; D is possibly TRBD1 (6 bases). Per germline, CDR1 DFQATT and CDR2 SNEGSKA (reference sequence). CDR3 length: 13 amino acids. The V end lost 5 bases, the J end lost 5 bases, and 12 bases lay between the germline ends. The CDR3 sequence: CSAGDKWNEKLFF. As DNA, the CDR3 is TGCAGTGCTGGGGACAAATGGAATGAAAAACTGTTTTTT.

Many counts were recorded for this clonotype. This sequence joins TRBV11-2 and TRBJ1-5; D ambiguous. The CDR3 runs 13 residues. Germline V gene lookup returns CDR1 SGHAT and CDR2 FQNNGV. V lost 0 bases and J lost 6, with 6 bases in between. DNA of the CDR3: TGTGCCAGCAGCTTAGAACGACTTCAGCCCCAGCATTTT. Its protein product is CASSLERLQPQHF.

This clonotype was counted ten times or more. The chain has TRBV20-1 and TRBJ2-5, with D perhaps TRBD2 (5 bases). V gave up 2 bases and J gave up 7 bases, with 20 bases separating them. Germline CDR1 is DFQATT and CDR2 is SNEGSKA (reference sequence). This CDR3 is built from 15 residues. For the CDR3, the DNA is TGCAGTGCTAGATCTCCTAGCTCTCGATCTGGGACCCAGTACTTC. Its protein product is CSARSPSSRSGTQYF.

This clonotype appeared many times. V and J are TRBV5-5 and TRBJ1-4; D is ambiguous. Germline CDR1 and CDR2: SGHKS and YYEKEE (reference sequence). The CDR3 runs 11 residues. V dropped 0 bases and J dropped 8 bases, with 2 bases sitting between them. The CDR3 bases are TGTGCCAGCAGCTTGGTCGAAAAACTGTTTTTT. It codes for CASSLVEKLFF.

This clonotype came up many times. V usage is TRBV7-9 and J usage is TRBJ1-1; D call uncertain. The CDR3 is 13 amino acids. Trimming removed 4 bases at V and 1 base at J, with 7 bases between. Looked up from germline, CDR1 is SEHNR and CDR2 is FQNEAQ (reference sequence). The CDR3 DNA sequence: TGTGCCAGCAGCTCCCTCTCGAACACTGAAGCTTTCTTT. As protein: CASSSLSNTEAFF.

At least ten counts were recorded for this clonotype. This chain uses TRBV5-1 with TRBJ2-3, with 11 bases identical to TRBD1. The length of the CDR3 is 15 residues. From germline, CDR1 is SGHRS and CDR2 YFSETQ. The J segment lost 3 bases and the V segment lost 4 bases, leaving 4 bases of the junction unmatched. This CDR3 is CASSPGTGGTDTQYF. CDR3 coding DNA: TGCGCCAGCAGCCCCGGGACAGGGGGGACAGATACGCAGTATTTT.

This clonotype occurred many times. In DNA, the CDR3 is TGCAGTGCTAGAGCCCCGGGACTAACGGAGACCCAGTACTTC. Translation gives CSARAPGLTETQYF. The chain has TRBV20-1 and TRBJ2-5; 7 positions agree with TRBD2. The junction had 7 bases not matched to a gene; V was cut back by 1 base and J by 5 bases. The CDR3 totals 14 residues. CDR1 DFQATT and CDR2 SNEGSKA come from the germline V gene (reference sequence).

This clonotype was recorded at least ten times. J is TRBJ1-1 and V is TRBV6-5; D gene unclear. In germline, CDR1 is MNHEY, CDR2 SVGAGI. The V gene lost 2 bases and the J gene lost 2 bases, with 6 bases spanning the gap. The CDR3 is 13 residues long. The CDR3 sequence: CASSYNRNTEAFF. CDR3 sequence (DNA): TGTGCCAGCAGTTACAATCGTAACACTGAAGCTTTCTTT.